This TCR beta chain derives from a study of T cell repertoires in cytomegalovirus infection. About this clonotype itself: Its antigen remains unidentified.

TCRdb reprocessed the reads with MiXCR, giving one entry per CDR3 protein. The table records around 800,000 distinct CDR3 sequences, 30% to 35% of them present only once. The V end lost 5 bases, the J end lost 1 base, and 13 bases lay between the germline ends. The CDR3 is made up of 15 amino acids. The germline CDR1 and CDR2 sequences are MNHEY and SMNVEV (reference sequence). The sequence derives from a human donor in good health (CMV status not recorded). Some clones in this sample may be carry-over from other donors' samples. The starting material was cultured CD8+ T cells from PBMCs, obtained from culture after CMV antigen stimulation. The V call is TRBV27, the J call TRBJ2-3; either TRBD1 or TRBD2 may supply D (5 bases each). DNA of the CDR3: TGTGCCAGCAGTGCCGCCAGGGACGGCACAGATACGCAGTATTTT. Residues: CASSAARDGTDTQYF.